What follows are 30 T cell receptor beta chains derived from one specimen sequenced in a study of cytomegalovirus exposure and HLA in healthy donors. In the PCR, 60 Vbeta and 13 Jbeta primers were used. TCRdb's copy holds only in-frame clones and misses some; the assay was immunoSEQ multiplex PCR. The sample gives tens of thousands of clones, about four fifths of which show up once; over 1.5% is in the top ten. The sequencing input was PBMCs. The receptors derive from a man aged 18 to 35 in good health and CMV-seronegative.

The chain recombines TRBV14 with TRBJ2-3; no clear D. Trimming took off 4 bases at V and 6 bases at J, with 11 bases between the two ends. Looked up from germline, CDR1 is SGHDN and CDR2 is FVKESK. CDR3 length: 13 residues. The CDR3: CASSPMAFDTQYF. DNA of the CDR3: TGTGCCAGCAGCCCGATGGCTTTCGATACGCAGTATTTT.

V usage is TRBV28 and J usage is TRBJ1-6; TRBD1 matches 10 bases. Germline-derived CDR1 and CDR2 are MDHEN and SYDVKM. The V gene end was trimmed by 5 bases and the J gene end by 4 bases; junction bases not matched to a gene: 14. CDR3 length: 19 residues. CDR3 sequence (DNA): TGTGCCAGCAGTCCCATCAGACTCGACAGGGGGCCATATAATTCACCCCTCCACTTT. Translating it yields CASSPIRLDRGPYNSPLHF.

The chain is built from TRBV15 and TRBJ1-5, with D possibly matching TRBD1 (6 bases). V gave up 3 bases and J gave up 3 bases, with 12 bases separating them. The germline CDR1 and CDR2 sequences are LNHNV and YYDKDF (reference sequence). This CDR3 contains 15 residues. CDR3 coding DNA: TGTGCCACCAGCAGCCCCGACAGGATCAATCAGCCCCAGCATTTT. Protein: CATSSPDRINQPQHF. Supplemented by reference TRBV15 and TRBJ1-5, the full variable domain reads DAMVIQNPRYQVTQFGKPVTLSCSQTLNHNVMYWYQQKSSQAPKLLFHYYDKDFNNEADTPDNFQSRRPNTSFCFLDIRSPGLGDTAMYLCATSSPDRINQPQHFGDGTRLSIL.

This rearrangement joins TRBV18 to TRBJ1-3, with a tentative D call TRBD1 (5 bases). CDR3 size: 18 residues. The V and J ends lost 6 bases and 9 bases respectively, with 30 bases between them. Germline values: CDR1 KGHSH, CDR2 LQKENI. The CDR3 is CASSHTLQWGEGERTIYF. The CDR3 DNA is TGTGCCAGCTCGCACACCCTCCAATGGGGGGAAGGAGAGCGCACCATATATTTT.

CDR3 sequence: CSVGEEAQYF. DNA of the CDR3: TGCAGCGTTGGAGAGGAGGCCCAGTACTTC. The chain joins TRBV29-1 to TRBJ2-5; D possibly corresponds to TRBD2 (5 bases). The CDR3 is 10 amino acids. Trimming left V 4 bases short and J 9 bases short, with 9 bases between. Looked up from germline, CDR1 is SQVTM and CDR2 is ANQGSEA. The entire variable domain, with the rest obtained from reference TRBV29-1 and TRBJ2-5, is as follows: SAVISQKPSRDICQRGTSLTIQCQVDSQVTMMFWYRQQPGQSLTLIATANQGSEATYESGFVIDKFPISRPNLTFSTLTVSNMSPEDSSIYLCSVGEEAQYFGPGTRLLVL.

This chain connects TRBV28 to TRBJ2-5, with 8 nucleotides matching TRBD2. Germline V gives CDR1 MDHEN, CDR2 SYDVKM. The CDR3 has 13 residues. J gave up 5 bases and V 10 bases, and 9 bases lay outside the gene matches. CDR3 DNA: TGTGCCACCGGGAGCGGGGGAGAGGAGACCCAGTACTTC. Protein product: CATGSGGEETQYF.

CDR3 in amino acids: CASSSNRDPGNTIYF. In nucleotides, the CDR3 is TGTGCCAGCAGCTCGAACAGGGATCCTGGAAACACCATATATTTT. This sequence joins TRBV6-5 and TRBJ1-3; TRBD1 might be the D (6 bases). The CDR3 totals 15 residues. V gave up 6 bases and J gave up 2 bases, with 14 bases separating them. Germline-derived CDR1 and CDR2 are MNHEY and SVGAGI.

The chain links TRBV6-5 to TRBJ1-1, with D tentatively TRBD1 (6 bases). The CDR3 contains 14 residues. The ends were cut back, 6 bases at V and 4 bases at J, with 15 bases in the middle. The germline V gene has CDR1 MNHEY and CDR2 SVGAGI. The CDR3 protein is CASSPGGAFTEAFF. The CDR3 DNA reads as TGTGCCAGCAGCCCCGGGGGGGCATTCACTGAAGCTTTCTTT.

The gene calls are TRBV15 and TRBJ1-6; D remains unclear. The CDR3 is 22 amino acids. Per germline, CDR1 LNHNV and CDR2 YYDKDF (reference sequence). Trimming left V 0 bases short and J 0 bases short, with 24 bases between. The CDR3 DNA sequence: TGTGCCACCAGCAGAGATCGGGATGTCTCGGAGTTTGGTATCTCCTATAATTCACCCCTCCACTTT. Translation: CATSRDRDVSEFGISYNSPLHF.

The chain uses TRBV18 and TRBJ1-1; D perhaps matches TRBD1 (5 bases). V was pared by 4 bases and J by 6 bases, with 18 bases between. This CDR3 region has 15 residues. From germline, CDR1 is KGHSH and CDR2 LQKENI. CDR3 in amino acids: CASSLPGTTISEAFF. CDR3 nucleotides: TGTGCCAGCTCACTACCCGGGACTACGATTTCTGAAGCTTTCTTT.

The chain employs TRBV4-2 and TRBJ2-7; 9 positions match TRBD1. Germline loops: CDR1 LGHNA, CDR2 YNFKEQ. After removal of 4 bases from V and 3 bases from J, the junction contained 4 bases not matched to a gene. This CDR3 has 14 amino acids. The CDR3 DNA sequence: TGTGCCAGCAGCCGAGGGGACAGGGACTACGAGCAGTACTTC. It is translated as CASSRGDRDYEQYF.

The chain carries TRBV19 and TRBJ2-7, with D maybe TRBD1 (6 bases). The V gene lost 6 bases and the J gene lost 2 bases, with 14 bases spanning the gap. The CDR3 has 14 amino acids. Germline assignment: CDR1 LNHDA and CDR2 SQIVND (reference sequence). The chain's CDR3 is CASSNPGETYEQYF. CDR3 bases: TGTGCCAGTAGCAACCCAGGGGAGACCTACGAGCAGTACTTC.

This clone was seen a single time. V and J are TRBV7-9 and TRBJ2-1; 7 nucleotides align to TRBD1. The V and J ends lost 2 bases and 5 bases, in that order; junction bases with no gene match: 9. The CDR3 totals 16 residues. Germline CDR1 is SEHNR and CDR2 is FQNEAQ (reference sequence). DNA for the CDR3: TGTGCCAGCAGCTTAAGGGGACAGAAGATTAACAATGAGCAGTTCTTC. Amino acids: CASSLRGQKINNEQFF.

The chain links TRBV29-1 to TRBJ2-1; TRBD2 matches at 7 bases. Trimming took 3 bases from V and 4 from J; bases not matched to a gene: 6. CDR1 is SQVTM, CDR2 ANQGSEA, per germline. This CDR3 has 14 amino acids. The CDR3 DNA is TGCAGCGTTGACCGCGGGGGTGCTTACAATGAGCAGTTCTTC. It is translated as CSVDRGGAYNEQFF.

The rearrangement links TRBV28 to TRBJ1-4; no clear D. V was cut by 5 bases and J by 5 bases, with 9 bases left in between. The CDR3 is made up of 13 amino acids. CDR1 is MDHEN, CDR2 SYDVKM, per germline. This chain's CDR3 is CASSRTVNEKLFF. The CDR3 nucleotides are TGTGCCAGCAGTCGAACAGTAAATGAAAAACTGTTTTTT.

The chain links TRBV30 to TRBJ2-3; 10 bases agree with TRBD2. The junction had 14 bases not matched to a gene; V was cut back by 7 bases and J by 13 bases. The CDR3 has 13 residues. CDR1 and CDR2 from the germline V gene are GTSNPN and SVGIG (reference sequence). The CDR3 protein is CALTLAGADREYF. The DNA of the CDR3 is TGTGCCTTGACCCTAGCGGGGGCTGATAGGGAGTATTTT.

The chain is built from TRBV9 and TRBJ2-3; 9 bases match TRBD2. Germline loops: CDR1 SGDLS, CDR2 YYNGEE. CDR3 length: 17 residues. Germline trimming cut 3 bases from V and 2 bases from J; bases unmatched to any gene: 10. CDR3 in amino acids: CASSEGKTSGITDTQYF. CDR3 nucleotide sequence: TGTGCCAGCAGCGAGGGGAAGACTAGCGGCATCACAGATACGCAGTATTTT. Full variable domain (outside the CDR3, taken from reference TRBV9 and TRBJ2-3): DSGVTQTPKHLITATGQRVTLRCSPRSGDLSVYWYQQSLDQGLQFLIQYYNGEERAKGNILERFSAQQFPDLHSELNLSSLELGDSALYFCASSEGKTSGITDTQYFGPGTRLTVL.

Comments on this clone: The sample carries other DNA sequences with the same CDR3. The V call is TRBV28, the J call TRBJ2-7; possible D gene TRBD1, 6 bases. Germline loops: CDR1 MDHEN, CDR2 SYDVKM. This CDR3 comprises 15 residues. The V end was cut by 5 bases, the J end by 7 bases, with 21 bases between. CDR3 in amino acids: CASSPSRGNGWEQYF. The DNA of the CDR3 is TGTGCCAGCAGTCCCTCTAGGGGGAATGGTTGGGAGCAGTACTTC.

As concerns this clone: This CDR3 is also generated by other DNA sequences in the sample. The rearrangement joins TRBV28 to TRBJ1-5; D might be TRBD1 (6 bases). The CDR3 has 13 amino acids. Trimming cost V 5 bases and J 7 bases, with 12 bases left between them. Germline CDR1 is MDHEN and CDR2 is SYDVKM. The CDR3 here is CASSPGGGQPQHF. In DNA form, the CDR3 reads TGTGCCAGCAGTCCGGGGGGGGGCCAGCCCCAGCATTTT.

In nucleotides, the CDR3 is TGTGCCAGTAGTATGGACAGGGACACTGAAGCTTTCTTT. This codes for CASSMDRDTEAFF. This sequence joins TRBV19 and TRBJ1-1; 8 nucleotides align to TRBD1. This CDR3 contains 13 residues. The ends lost 3 bases at V and 3 bases at J; junction bases unmatched: 0. In germline, CDR1 is LNHDA, CDR2 SQIVND (reference sequence).

The J gene is TRBJ1-3, the V gene TRBV10-2; TRBD1 matches at 7 bases. The CDR3 covers 16 residues. CDR1 is WSHSY, CDR2 SAAADI, per germline. Trimming removed 2 bases from V and 5 bases from J; junction bases left unmatched: 9. The DNA of the CDR3 is TGCGCCAGCAGTGAGGGGACAGATTATCTAAGAAACACCATATATTTT. Translating it yields CASSEGTDYLRNTIYF.

V gene TRBV6-5 combines with J gene TRBJ1-1; tentative D call: TRBD1 (5 bases). CDR3 size: 15 residues. Trimming left V 2 bases short and J 4 bases short, with 14 bases between. Germline V CDR1 and CDR2: MNHEY, SVGAGI. Here the CDR3 DNA reads TGTGCCAGCAGTTACGATACAGGTGGTCGCACTGAAGCTTTCTTT. This translates into CASSYDTGGRTEAFF.

This sequence joins TRBV30 and TRBJ2-1; TRBD1 aligns across 10 bases. This CDR3 region has 19 residues. Losses at the gene ends were 6 bases for V and 1 base for J; bases not matched to a gene: 18. Germline V gives CDR1 GTSNPN, CDR2 SVGIG (reference sequence). CDR3 nucleotides: TGTGCCTGCACGCCTCCACTTCCCGGGACAGGGGTATCCTACAATGAGCAGTTCTTC. As protein: CACTPPLPGTGVSYNEQFF.

The chain recombines TRBV5-6 with TRBJ2-5; no clear D. The J call may be mistaken, given a closer DNA end match to TRBJ2-7. The germline V gene has CDR1 SGHDT and CDR2 YYEEEE. There are 14 residues in the CDR3. The CDR3 coding sequence is TGTGCCAGCAGCTTGTATCCGGCGGACTACGAGCAGTACTTC. Its translation is CASSLYPADYEQYF.

CDR3: CASSPRQGWYEQYF. CDR3 sequence (DNA): TGTGCCAGCAGCCCTAGACAGGGGTGGTACGAGCAGTACTTC. This chain connects TRBV7-2 to TRBJ2-7; 8 nucleotides agree with TRBD1. The CDR3 is made up of 14 amino acids. The J segment lost 4 bases and the V segment lost 5 bases, leaving 7 bases of the junction unmatched. Germline V lookup: CDR1 SGHTA, CDR2 FQGNSA.

Points on this clone: Germline and junction disagree at one end, which may indicate a read error. This chain connects TRBV7-3 to TRBJ2-7, with 7 bases lining up with TRBD2. From germline, CDR1 is SGHTA and CDR2 FQGTGA. The CDR3 loop spans 18 amino acids. The chain's CDR3 is CATSLKAAAGAYSYEQYF. The CDR3 bases are TGTGCCACCAGCTTAAAGGCAGCGGCGGGAGCCTATTCCTACGAGCAGTACTTC.

This clone was picked up one time. The V gene is TRBV7-8, the J gene TRBJ2-2, with unresolved D. The V gene's germline CDR1 is SGHVS and CDR2 FQNEAQ. Trimming pared 5 bases from V and 7 bases from J, leaving 14 bases between. The CDR3 runs 14 residues. The chain's CDR3 is CASSQDRVSGELFF. The CDR3 region has the DNA TGTGCCAGCAGCCAAGATCGGGTCAGCGGGGAGCTGTTTTTT.

CDR3 nucleotide sequence: TGTGCCAGCAGTCCCGGGACTTTTACCTACGAGCAGTACTTC. Residues: CASSPGTFTYEQYF. The chain carries TRBV28 and TRBJ2-7; a possible D gene is TRBD2 (6 bases). V lost 5 bases to trimming and J lost 2 bases, with 13 bases between them. The germline gives CDR1 MDHEN, CDR2 SYDVKM. The CDR3 sequence is 14 residues long.

This rearrangement joins TRBV10-3 to TRBJ1-6, with 8 bases fitting TRBD1. CDR1 ENHRY and CDR2 SYGVKD come from the germline V gene. V lost 3 bases to trimming and J lost 5 bases; unmatched junction nucleotides: 3. The CDR3 consists of 15 residues. The CDR3 DNA follows: TGTGCCATCAGTGAACGGACAGGGAATAATTCACCCCTCCACTTT. It yields the protein CAISERTGNNSPLHF.

In this sample, this clone turned up once. The chain uses TRBV19 and TRBJ2-5; 12 bases line up with TRBD2. The germline V gene encodes CDR1 LNHDA and CDR2 SQIVND (reference sequence). The length of the CDR3 is 15 residues. The V segment lost 4 bases and the J segment 4 bases; nucleotides outside the gene matches: 4. The CDR3 is CASSTPTSGRETQYF. DNA of the CDR3: TGTGCCAGTAGTACTCCGACTAGCGGGAGAGAGACCCAGTACTTC. Full variable domain (rest looked up from reference TRBV19 and TRBJ2-5): DGGITQSPKYLFRKEGQNVTLSCEQNLNHDAMYWYRQDPGQGLRLIYYSQIVNDFQKGDIAEGYSVSREKKESFPLTVTSAQKNPTAFYLCASSTPTSGRETQYFGPGTRLLVL.